The entry that follows covers one T cell receptor beta chain sequence. Germline-derived CDR1 and CDR2 are SGHAT and FQNNGV. The CDR3 extends over 14 amino acids. The junction had 2 bases not matched to a gene; V was cut back by 5 bases and J by 1 base. The data are from a study of technical replicates of blood from several donors. Some clones are missing from TCRdb's copy, which holds only in-frame ones; the method was immunoSEQ multiplex PCR. This table has just over 95,000 clones, just under 95% appearing once. Sequenced: T cells isolated from PBMCs. The clonotype originates from a human donor in good health. The rearrangement uses TRBV11-2 and TRBJ1-1, with 9 nucleotides matching TRBD1. CDR3 sequence (DNA): TGTGCCAGCAGCCCACAGGGGGCGAACACTGAAGCTTTCTTT. Protein product: CASSPQGANTEAFF. The complete variable domain, with remaining parts taken from reference TRBV11-2 and TRBJ1-1, reads EAGVAQSPRYKIIEKRQSVAFWCNPISGHATLYWYQQILGQGPKLLIQFQNNGVVDDSQLPKDRFSAERLKGVDSTLKIQPAKLEDSAVYLCASSPQGANTEAFFGQGTRLTVV.